A single sample gave rise to the 9 T cell receptor beta chains below, sequenced in a study of shared clonotypes between healthy human individuals. Naive-designated CD8 cells lacked CD45RO, were positively enriched for CCR7, and omitted terminally differentiated effector memory CD45RA+ cells. Using immunoSEQ multiplex PCR, the repertoire was profiled, and TCRdb retains in-frame clones only, with some absent. The sample has about 580,000 clones, 98% seen once. Material for sequencing was naive CD8+ T cells sorted from blood. These receptors all come from a man aged 25-45 years in good health.

The rearrangement uses TRBV5-1 and TRBJ2-7; 7 bases align to TRBD2. The germline V gene has CDR1 SGHRS and CDR2 YFSETQ. Germline trimming cut 2 bases from V and 5 bases from J; bases unmatched to any gene: 10. The CDR3 consists of 15 residues. The CDR3 loop is CASSFDLAAQNEQYF. The CDR3 nucleotides are TGCGCCAGCAGCTTCGATCTAGCGGCGCAGAACGAGCAGTACTTC.

V is TRBV27 and J is TRBJ2-7; a possible D gene is TRBD2 (6 bases). Looked up from germline, CDR1 is MNHEY and CDR2 is SMNVEV (reference sequence). The V end lost 5 bases, the J end lost 4 bases, and 21 bases lay between the germline ends. The CDR3 is 16 residues long. The CDR3 sequence is CASSLNTVWRGYEQYF. Here the CDR3 DNA reads TGTGCCAGCAGTCTAAACACCGTCTGGAGGGGTTACGAGCAGTACTTC.

This chain uses TRBV5-1 with TRBJ2-7, with D tentatively TRBD2 (6 bases). This CDR3 has 18 residues. Germline V gene sequence: CDR1 SGHRS, CDR2 YFSETQ. The ends were cut back, 1 base at V and 1 base at J, with 21 bases in the middle. CDR3 loop: CASSLIQSGVSGSYEQYF. CDR3 DNA: TGCGCCAGCAGCTTGATCCAAAGCGGAGTTAGCGGATCCTACGAGCAGTACTTC. The full variable domain, rest sourced from reference TRBV5-1 and TRBJ2-7, is KAGVTQTPRYLIKTRGQQVTLSCSPISGHRSVSWYQQTPGQGLQFLFEYFSETQRNKGNFPGRFSGRQFSNSRSEMNVSTLELGDSALYLCASSLIQSGVSGSYEQYFGPGTRLTVT.

This clone was found once. Distinct nucleotide sequences in the sample also encode this CDR3. This sequence joins TRBV9 and TRBJ1-1; no clear D. This CDR3 spans 11 amino acids. Trimming pared 0 bases from V and 5 bases from J, leaving 2 bases between. Germline V gene sequence: CDR1 SGDLS, CDR2 YYNGEE. The CDR3 region has the DNA TGTGCCAGCAGCGTAGTAACTGAAGCTTTCTTT. Amino acids: CASSVVTEAFF.

The count of this clone is one. The chain joins TRBV29-1 to TRBJ2-5; D is possibly TRBD1 (6 bases). CDR3 length equals 13 residues. V was cut by 7 bases and J by 1 base, with 13 bases left in between. Germline V gene sequence: CDR1 SQVTM, CDR2 ANQGSEA. CDR3 sequence: CSASDSPQETQYF. DNA for the CDR3: TGCAGCGCTTCGGACAGCCCCCAAGAGACCCAGTACTTC.

The V call is TRBV5-1, the J call TRBJ1-2; tentative D call: TRBD1 (6 bases). V lost 4 bases and J lost 1, with 8 bases in between. CDR3 size: 13 residues. From germline, CDR1 is SGHRS and CDR2 YFSETQ. For the CDR3, the DNA is TGCGCCAGCAGCCTGGACAGTAACTATGGCTACACCTTC. Translating gives CASSLDSNYGYTF.

The rearrangement links TRBV6-1 to TRBJ1-5; the D is unclear. Trimming pared 7 bases from V and 6 bases from J, leaving 7 bases between. Germline lookup yields CDR1 MNHNS and CDR2 SASEGT. The CDR3 totals 11 residues. CDR3 loop: CASMNGQPQHF. As DNA, the CDR3 is TGTGCCAGCATGAATGGTCAGCCCCAGCATTTT.

The gene calls are TRBV7-2 and TRBJ2-3; 12 positions agree with TRBD2. The length of the CDR3 is 15 residues. The germline V gene encodes CDR1 SGHTA and CDR2 FQGNSA. The junction had 2 bases not matched to a gene; V was cut back by 4 bases and J by 3 bases. The CDR3 DNA sequence: TGTGCCAGCAGCTCACTAGCGGGAGGTACAGATACGCAGTATTTT. Residues: CASSSLAGGTDTQYF.

This clone occurred once. This chain uses TRBV5-1 with TRBJ2-7; D is undetermined. The CDR3 has 12 amino acids. V was cut by 3 bases and J by 5 bases, with 9 bases left in between. Germline V gene lookup returns CDR1 SGHRS and CDR2 YFSETQ. This CDR3 is CASSYYNHEQYF. The CDR3 coding sequence is TGCGCCAGCAGCTACTATAACCACGAGCAGTACTTC.